What follows are 14 T cell receptor beta chains derived from one specimen sequenced in a study of blood T cell repertoires in COVID-19. TCRdb keeps only in-frame clones here, not all; method: immunoSEQ multiplex PCR. The sample yields around 300,000 clones, over 75% seen once. The sequenced sample was peripheral blood. The receptors here all came from a human donor in a cohort sampled during active COVID-19.

This clone occurred a few times. J is TRBJ2-2 and V is TRBV2; D ambiguous. Trimming left V 5 bases short and J 0 bases short, with 7 bases between. The germline gives CDR1 SNHLY, CDR2 FYNNEI. CDR3 size: 14 residues. CDR3 protein: CASSYSANTGELFF. CDR3 nucleotides: TGTGCCAGCAGTTATTCCGCGAACACCGGGGAGCTGTTTTTT.

The gene calls are TRBV12-3 or TRBV12-4 and TRBJ1-5; D gene unclear. CDR3 length: 13 amino acids. Trimming took 4 bases from V and 7 from J, leaving 11 bases between them. Here the CDR3 reads CASSSGSKQPQHF. DNA of the CDR3: TGTGCCAGCAGTTCCGGGTCCAAACAGCCCCAGCATTTT.

The V and J genes are TRBV6-5 and TRBJ2-7; TRBD2 aligns across 7 bases. The germline gives CDR1 MNHEY, CDR2 SVGAGI. This CDR3 has 15 amino acids. Trimming removed 2 bases from V and 2 bases from J; junction bases left unmatched: 6. CDR3 amino acids: CASSYGGVPTYEQYF. The CDR3 DNA follows: TGTGCCAGCAGTTACGGGGGGGTCCCCACCTACGAGCAGTACTTC.

This chain uses TRBV19 with TRBJ1-4; 7 bases fit TRBD1. Germline-derived CDR1 and CDR2 are LNHDA and SQIVND (reference sequence). The CDR3 runs 15 residues. The ends lost 6 bases at V and 0 bases at J; junction bases unmatched: 4. CDR3 sequence reads: CASRSTGTTNEKLFF. The CDR3, as DNA: TGTGCCAGTAGGTCGACAGGGACAACTAATGAAAAACTGTTTTTT.

This rearrangement joins TRBV19 to TRBJ1-5; 8 nucleotides line up with TRBD1. J lost 2 bases, V lost 7 bases, and 10 bases had no gene match. Germline V lookup: CDR1 LNHDA, CDR2 SQIVND (reference sequence). The CDR3 is made up of 16 amino acids. CDR3 sequence: CASKTGVGSGNQPQHF. The DNA of the CDR3 is TGTGCCAGTAAGACAGGGGTAGGGTCTGGCAATCAGCCCCAGCATTTT.

The CDR3 spells CASSREWDRGSTEAFF. CDR3 bases: TGCGCCAGCAGCCGAGAATGGGACAGGGGTTCCACTGAAGCTTTCTTT. The V gene is TRBV5-1, the J gene TRBJ1-1; 10 positions match TRBD1. The CDR3 extends over 16 amino acids. Germline V gene sequence: CDR1 SGHRS, CDR2 YFSETQ. The J segment lost 4 bases and the V segment lost 4 bases, leaving 10 bases of the junction unmatched.

The rearrangement links TRBV3-1 (or the pseudogene TRBV3-2) to TRBJ1-2; 7 bases are shared with TRBD1. Germline-derived CDR1 and CDR2 are LGHDT and YNNKEL (reference sequence). V was clipped by 2 bases and J by 4 bases; unmatched bases: 4. CDR3 length equals 14 residues. The CDR3 bases are TGTGCCAGCAGCCAACAACAGGGGTCCTATGGCTACACCTTC. The encoded protein is CASSQQQGSYGYTF.

V gene TRBV6-5 combines with J gene TRBJ2-3; 8 bases match TRBD1. The CDR3 runs 15 residues. The trim removed 2 bases at V and 1 base at J, leaving 2 bases unmatched. Germline lookup yields CDR1 MNHEY and CDR2 SVGAGI. This CDR3 reads CASSYGQGRTDTQYF. The CDR3 bases are TGTGCCAGCAGTTACGGACAGGGTCGCACAGATACGCAGTATTTT.

This clone has just a few counts. The V call is TRBV10-3, the J call TRBJ2-4; TRBD2 aligns across 7 bases. The V gene's germline CDR1 is ENHRY and CDR2 SYGVKD. The CDR3 runs 18 residues. The V and J ends lost 0 bases and 5 bases, in that order; junction bases with no gene match: 13. The CDR3 loop is CAISESGGRRGVENIQYF. Written as DNA, the CDR3 is TGTGCCATCAGTGAGTCAGGAGGGCGCCGGGGGGTGGAAAACATTCAGTACTTC.

CDR3 protein: CASSPGQGRDTQYF. The CDR3, as DNA: TGTGCCAGCAGTCCGGGACAGGGCAGAGATACGCAGTATTTT. The J gene is TRBJ2-3, the V gene TRBV28; 9 positions agree with TRBD1. In germline, CDR1 is MDHEN, CDR2 SYDVKM. The J segment lost 5 bases and the V segment lost 5 bases, leaving 5 bases of the junction unmatched. CDR3 length: 14 amino acids.

This sequence joins TRBV18 and TRBJ2-7; 8 nucleotides match TRBD2. Germline CDR1 is KGHSH and CDR2 is LQKENI. After removal of 3 bases from V and 5 bases from J, the junction contained 9 bases not matched to a gene. The CDR3 has 15 amino acids. CDR3: CASSPGLAGLNEQYF. For the CDR3, the DNA is TGTGCCAGCTCACCCGGGTTAGCGGGGCTCAACGAGCAGTACTTC.

This clone was recorded a few times. The V gene is TRBV18, the J gene TRBJ2-1, with TRBD2 as a possible D gene (6 bases). Germline CDR1 KGHSH, CDR2 LQKENI. V was cut by 2 bases and J by 4 bases, with 15 bases left in between. The CDR3 contains 16 residues. The CDR3 bases are TGTGCCAGCTCACCAGGGAGTAGCGGTGGATACAATGAGCAGTTCTTC. Amino acids: CASSPGSSGGYNEQFF.

CDR3 amino acids: CASSFMNTEAFF. The CDR3 coding sequence is TGTGCCAGCAGCTTTATGAACACTGAAGCTTTCTTT. The rearrangement uses TRBV5-4 and TRBJ1-1; D uncertain. Germline V gene data show CDR1 as SGHNT and CDR2 as YYREEE (reference sequence). There are 12 residues in the CDR3. The V end was cut by 2 bases, the J end by 0 bases, with 2 bases between.

V is TRBV5-5 and J is TRBJ2-5; a weak D match, TRBD2 (7 bases). The CDR3 has 14 residues. CDR1 is SGHKS, CDR2 YYEKEE, per germline (reference sequence). Trimming cost V 4 bases and J 0 bases, with 10 bases left between them. For the CDR3, the DNA is TGTGCCAGCAGCGAGGGGGGGCACCAAGAGACCCAGTACTTC. Protein sequence: CASSEGGHQETQYF.